This T cell receptor beta chain is drawn from a study of blood T cell repertoires in COVID-19. Study-wide context: From the United States, Italy and Spain came samples of acute and convalescent COVID-19. From T cells, B-cell-depleted T cells, or PBMCs came the material, which was cDNA or gDNA.

This CDR3 is built from 14 residues. Germline loops: CDR1 SQVTM, CDR2 ANQGSEA. V was pared by 6 bases and J by 3 bases, with 17 bases between. Clones were sequenced by immunoSEQ multiplex PCR, and TCRdb holds only the in-frame ones, with some missing. The table lists approximately 60,000 clones, around 76% of them singletons, with less than 25% in the top ten. This clone appeared a few times. Sequenced input: peripheral blood. This sequence joins TRBV29-1 and TRBJ1-2, with D uncertain. The sequence derives from a man aged 45-65 years with active or convalescent COVID-19. In nucleotides, the CDR3 is TGCAGCGTCCTGTTGGAGGGAAGGGACTATGGCTACACCTTC. Translation: CSVLLEGRDYGYTF.